Sequencing of this T cell receptor (beta chain) was carried out in a study of shared clonotypes between healthy human individuals. Study outcomes and limitations: Some clonotypes were shared by all four sorted-subset donors, while others were not shared. The non-shared ones had lower generation probabilities than the shared ones. Rarefaction showed sorted-subset sequencing was incomplete despite large depth.

Concerning this clone itself: Its matching antigen is unknown.

The table came from immunoSEQ multiplex PCR; TCRdb's copy has only in-frame clones and leaves some out. The table includes 1.4 million to 1.5 million clones, around 95% detected once. V was pared by 10 bases and J by 2 bases, with 3 bases of the junction left unmatched. Germline V lookup: CDR1 ENHRY, CDR2 SYGVKD. CDR3 length equals 12 residues. The origin of this receptor is a man aged 30 to 45 in good health. The genes are TRBV10-3 and TRBJ2-7; 9 bases match TRBD1. The sample taken for sequencing was naive CD4+ T cells sorted from blood. The subset denotes: CD45RA+ positively selected. The CDR3 sequence is CATRTGAYEQYF. DNA of the CDR3: TGTGCCACCAGGACAGGGGCCTACGAGCAGTACTTC.